This T cell receptor (beta chain) comes out of a study of T cell responses to AZD1222 COVID-19 vaccine (dated by TCRdb to 2020 to 2023). Regarding the research as a whole: AZD1222 recipients with second doses at about 4 weeks or about 12 weeks were pooled, because spike-specific TCR depth and breadth did not differ between schedules. A total of about 230 trial participants underwent TCR sequencing, of whom about 200 received two doses of AZD1222 and about 25 received two doses of the MenACWY control vaccine. Trial participants were enrolled by age into 18-55, 56-69 and 70-plus year subgroups, with 148, 28 and 57 TCR-sequenced participants respectively. The investigation overall reported the following: The vaccine-associated CD4 TCRs covered the entire spike protein, and the dominant responses fell in regions 160-218 and 743-854. Conclusions about previously exposed vaccinees are limited, since just five or six AZD1222 recipients were seropositive for SARS-CoV-2 at baseline. Epitopes outside the regions mutated in the B.1.351 and B.1.1.7 variants were reportedly recognized by nearly half of the unique spike-specific TCRs. Most participants were white British and females outnumbered males, and the authors suggested that clonal diversity may have been underestimated. Because no samples from the day 14 peak response were available, repertoires could be characterized only after the peak T cell response. The 56-69-year group was small, and its depth increase did not reach significance, likely because of low power. After two AZD1222 doses, spike-specific TCR breadth and depth were significantly higher than at day 0 and than in MenACWY recipients.

The CDR3 regions of human TCRbeta chains were subjected to immunosequencing. In the authors' own workflow: TCRs in the repertoires were compared against a reference library of SARS-CoV-2-specific TCRs that had been generated with the MIRA antigen-specificity platform. Breadth meant the fraction of unique TCRs that were SARS-CoV-2-associated, whereas depth meant the fraction of total T cells that were SARS-CoV-2-associated. Using the MIRA data, every spike-specific TCR was mapped to the spike region that the TCR reacted to and assigned to either a CD4 or a CD8 class. Log10-transformed breadth and depth values were compared by one-way ANOVA with Sidak's multiple comparisons tests. This is the immuneACCESS table as TCRdb keeps it, with only in-frame sequences that have V and J called. A part of the clones is gone; compared with another copy, unresolved V genes explain less than half, and the rest is unexplained. That table is the source of V, J and clone size, and D and trimming were worked out from the DNA. In this sample the table shows 99,000 or so clones, approximately 88% of which occur a single time. The top ten constitute about 2.5% of the sample.

This clone was counted between two and nine times. It has no known antigen specificity. No base quality values were provided; no much bigger clone lies one nucleotide off. Reading the label with the study, this specimen's time point is: baseline before first vaccination. The vaccinee samples were drawn from two UK trials, COV001 and COV002, one of which was a single-blind randomized controlled phase 2/3 trial testing AZD1222 (ChAdOx1 nCoV-19) in healthy adults. For TCRbeta chain sequencing, PBMC samples from trial participants were taken at day 0 and at day 28 after the second dose. The TCR sequence derives from an adult in good health. Sequencing used peripheral blood, obtained on day 0 of AZD1222 vaccination.

The bases are TGTGCCAGCAGCTTATCTAGCGGGTTCCGCAATGAGCAGTTCTTC. Its amino acids are CASSLSSGFRNEQFF. The chain was built from TRBV7-2 and TRBJ2-1, with 8 bases matching TRBD2. Sequences SGHTA (CDR1) and FQGNSA (CDR2) are obtained from the germline V gene. Germline trimming: 2 bases from V, 6 bases from J; junction bases outside gene matches: 6. The CDR3, cysteine through phenylalanine, is 15 amino acids long. CDR3 DNA is the only sequence kept; it has 45 bases, read in frame from the first base.